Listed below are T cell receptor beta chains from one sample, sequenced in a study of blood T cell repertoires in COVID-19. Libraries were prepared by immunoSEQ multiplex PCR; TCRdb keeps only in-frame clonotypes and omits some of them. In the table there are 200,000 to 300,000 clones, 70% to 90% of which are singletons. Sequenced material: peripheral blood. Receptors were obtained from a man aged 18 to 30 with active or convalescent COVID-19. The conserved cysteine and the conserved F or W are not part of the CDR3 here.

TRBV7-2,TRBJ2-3,ASSLGPAGVSDTQY
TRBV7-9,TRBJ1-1,ASSLGAPTGSSVWAF
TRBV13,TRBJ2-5,ASTLKDRKETQY
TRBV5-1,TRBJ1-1,ASRTGGTGSTEAF
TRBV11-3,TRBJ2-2,ASSLGPTGELF
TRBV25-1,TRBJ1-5,ASSGGGAGQPQH
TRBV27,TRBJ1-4,ASSNAGAEKLF
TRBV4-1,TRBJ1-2,ASSQIPGMKVGSDGYT
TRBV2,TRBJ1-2,ATRTGYGYT
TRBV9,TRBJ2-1,ASSVAAGGYNEQF
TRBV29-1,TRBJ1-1,SVEGGGGEAF
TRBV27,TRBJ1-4,ASSPLERPWEKLF
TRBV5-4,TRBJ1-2,ASSLIPGYGYT
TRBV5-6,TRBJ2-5,ASSPRPGTQY
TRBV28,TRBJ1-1,ASSFSGGGTEAF
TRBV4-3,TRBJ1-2,ASSQSNYGYT
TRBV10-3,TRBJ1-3,AIHDREDTIY
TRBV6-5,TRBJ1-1,ASSYGQGSPEAF
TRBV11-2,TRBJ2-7,ASSLAGREQY
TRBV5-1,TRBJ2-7,ASSLTSGGAYEQY
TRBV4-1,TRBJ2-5,ASSQDWPKGVETQY
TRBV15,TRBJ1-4,ATSRGSGGNEKLF
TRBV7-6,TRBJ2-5,ASSPPGRGPYQETQY
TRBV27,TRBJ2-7,ASSLRATAPTYEQY
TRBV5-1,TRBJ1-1,ASSFTNRPLNTEAF
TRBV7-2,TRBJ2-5,ASSFAGGRLQETQY
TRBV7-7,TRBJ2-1,ASSLSGDVNEQF
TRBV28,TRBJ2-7,ASSLSLSSDYEQY
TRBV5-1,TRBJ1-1,ASSRGINTEAF
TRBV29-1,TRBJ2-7,SVEGGQGANEQY
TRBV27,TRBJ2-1,ASSFLTSGSGDEQF
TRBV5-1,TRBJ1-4,ASSPGLNEKLF
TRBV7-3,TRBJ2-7,ASSPGGGYEQY
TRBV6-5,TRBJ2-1,ASRASGGTYNEQF
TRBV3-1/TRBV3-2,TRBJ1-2,ASSQTGTAGLSGYT
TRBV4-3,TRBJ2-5,ASSQTGGRVTQY
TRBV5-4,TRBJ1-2,ASSADSYGYT